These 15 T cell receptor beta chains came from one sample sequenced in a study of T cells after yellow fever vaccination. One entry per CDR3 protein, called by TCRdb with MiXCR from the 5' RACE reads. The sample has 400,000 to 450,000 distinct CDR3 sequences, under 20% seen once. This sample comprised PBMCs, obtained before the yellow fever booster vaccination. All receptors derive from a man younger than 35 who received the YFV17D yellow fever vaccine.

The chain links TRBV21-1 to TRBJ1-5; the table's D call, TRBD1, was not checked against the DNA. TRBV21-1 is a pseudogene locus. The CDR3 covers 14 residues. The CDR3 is CASNGQGEGQPQHF. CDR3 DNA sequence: TGTGCCAGCAACGGACAGGGGGAAGGTCAGCCCCAGCATTTT.

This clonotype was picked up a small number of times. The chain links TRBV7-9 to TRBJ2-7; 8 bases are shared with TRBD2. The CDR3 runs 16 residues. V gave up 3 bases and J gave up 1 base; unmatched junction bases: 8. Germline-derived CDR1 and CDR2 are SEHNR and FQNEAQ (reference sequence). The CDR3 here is CASSLHASSGSYEQYF. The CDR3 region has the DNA TGTGCCAGCAGCTTGCATGCCTCTAGCGGGTCCTACGAGCAGTACTTC.

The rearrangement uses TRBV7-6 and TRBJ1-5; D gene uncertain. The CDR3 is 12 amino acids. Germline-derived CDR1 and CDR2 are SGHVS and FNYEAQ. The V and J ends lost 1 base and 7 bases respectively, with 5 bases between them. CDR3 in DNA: TGTGCCAGCAGCTTAGTCTGCCAGCCCCAGCATTTT. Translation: CASSLVCQPQHF.

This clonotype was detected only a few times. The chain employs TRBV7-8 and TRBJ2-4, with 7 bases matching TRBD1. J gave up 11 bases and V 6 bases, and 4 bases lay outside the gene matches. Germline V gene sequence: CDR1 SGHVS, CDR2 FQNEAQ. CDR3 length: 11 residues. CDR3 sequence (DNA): TGTGCCAGCAGTGACAGGGTTGTTCAGTACTTC. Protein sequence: CASSDRVVQYF.

In DNA, the CDR3 is TGTGCCAGCAGTCTTCCGACAGGGCTCCAACGGAACATTCAGTACTTC. Translated, it gives CASSLPTGLQRNIQYF. The rearrangement uses TRBV28 and TRBJ2-4, with TRBD1 matching 7 bases. Germline V gene sequence: CDR1 MDHEN, CDR2 SYDVKM. The CDR3 is 16 residues long. J was trimmed by 7 bases and V by 5 bases; bases with no gene match: 14.

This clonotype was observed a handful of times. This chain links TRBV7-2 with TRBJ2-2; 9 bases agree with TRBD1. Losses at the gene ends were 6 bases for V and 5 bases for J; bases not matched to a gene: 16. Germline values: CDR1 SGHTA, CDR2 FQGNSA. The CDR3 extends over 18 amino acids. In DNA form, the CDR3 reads TGTGCCAGCAGACTGCCAGTTGGGACAGGGAGAGCAACCGGGGAGCTGTTTTTT. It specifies CASRLPVGTGRATGELFF.

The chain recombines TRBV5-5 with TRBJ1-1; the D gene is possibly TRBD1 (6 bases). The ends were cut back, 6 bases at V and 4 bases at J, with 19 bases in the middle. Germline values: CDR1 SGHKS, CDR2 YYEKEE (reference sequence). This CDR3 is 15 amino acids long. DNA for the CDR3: TGTGCCAGCATCCCCCACACAGGGTTGGGCACTGAAGCTTTCTTT. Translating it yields CASIPHTGLGTEAFF.

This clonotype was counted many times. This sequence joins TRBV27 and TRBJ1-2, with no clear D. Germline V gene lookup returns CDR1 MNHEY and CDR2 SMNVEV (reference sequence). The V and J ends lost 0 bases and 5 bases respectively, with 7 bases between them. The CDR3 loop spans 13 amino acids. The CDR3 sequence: CASSLSGRYGYTF. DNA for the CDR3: TGTGCCAGCAGTTTATCGGGAAGATATGGCTACACCTTC.

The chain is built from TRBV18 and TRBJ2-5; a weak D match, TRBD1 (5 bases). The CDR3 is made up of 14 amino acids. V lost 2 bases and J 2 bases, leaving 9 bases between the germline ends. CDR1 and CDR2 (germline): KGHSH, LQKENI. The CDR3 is CASSPSTEQETQYF. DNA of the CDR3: TGTGCCAGCTCACCATCGACAGAACAAGAGACCCAGTACTTC.

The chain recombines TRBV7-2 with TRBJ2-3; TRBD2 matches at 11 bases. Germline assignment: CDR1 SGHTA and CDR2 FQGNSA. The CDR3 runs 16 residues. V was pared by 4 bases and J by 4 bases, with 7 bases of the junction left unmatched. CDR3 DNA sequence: TGTGCCAGCAGCTGGTACCTAGCGGGGGGTGCAGATACGCAGTATTTT. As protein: CASSWYLAGGADTQYF.

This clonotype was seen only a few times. CDR3 amino acids: CATSTRRGDTDTQYF. The CDR3 DNA reads TGTGCCACCAGCACACGACGGGGGGACACAGATACGCAGTATTTT. This chain links TRBV15 with TRBJ2-3; TRBD2 matches at 7 bases. The germline gives CDR1 LNHNV, CDR2 YYDKDF (reference sequence). V lost 4 bases and J lost 2; bases outside the gene matches: 6. The CDR3 sequence is 15 residues long.

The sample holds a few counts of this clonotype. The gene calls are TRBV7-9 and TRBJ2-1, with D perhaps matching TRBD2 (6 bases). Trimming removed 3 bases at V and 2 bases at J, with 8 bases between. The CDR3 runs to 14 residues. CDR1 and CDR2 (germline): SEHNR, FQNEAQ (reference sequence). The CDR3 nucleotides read TGTGCCAGCAGCTTTGGGGGGACCTACAATGAGCAGTTCTTC. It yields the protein CASSFGGTYNEQFF.

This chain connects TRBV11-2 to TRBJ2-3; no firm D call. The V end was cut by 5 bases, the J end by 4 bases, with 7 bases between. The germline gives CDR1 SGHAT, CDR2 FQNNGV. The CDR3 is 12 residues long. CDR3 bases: TGTGCCAGCAGCGTGTTTGCAGATACGCAGTATTTT. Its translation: CASSVFADTQYF. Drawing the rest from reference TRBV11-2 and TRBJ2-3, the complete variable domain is EAGVAQSPRYKIIEKRQSVAFWCNPISGHATLYWYQQILGQGPKLLIQFQNNGVVDDSQLPKDRFSAERLKGVDSTLKIQPAKLEDSAVYLCASSVFADTQYFGPGTRLTVL.

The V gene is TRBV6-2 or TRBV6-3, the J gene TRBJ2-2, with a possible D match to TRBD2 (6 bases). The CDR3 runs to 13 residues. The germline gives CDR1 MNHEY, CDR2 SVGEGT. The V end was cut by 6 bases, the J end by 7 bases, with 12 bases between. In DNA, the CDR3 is TGTGCCAGCAGGCAATCGGGGGTCGGGGAGCTGTTTTTT. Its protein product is CASRQSGVGELFF.

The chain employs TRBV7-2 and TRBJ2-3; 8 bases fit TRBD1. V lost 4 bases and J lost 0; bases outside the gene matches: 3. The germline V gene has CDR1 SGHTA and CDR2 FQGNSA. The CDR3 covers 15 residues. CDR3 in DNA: TGTGCCAGCAGCTACAGGGGGGCTAGCACAGATACGCAGTATTTT. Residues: CASSYRGASTDTQYF. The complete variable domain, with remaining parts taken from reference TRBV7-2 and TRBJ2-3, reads GAGVSQSPSNKVTEKGKDVELRCDPISGHTALYWYRQSLGQGLEFLIYFQGNSAPDKSGLPSDRFSAERTGGSVSTLTIQRTQQEDSAVYLCASSYRGASTDTQYFGPGTRLTVL.